Listed below are T cell receptor beta chains from one sample, sequenced in a study of memory CD4+ T cells and cytomegalovirus serostatus. Libraries were prepared by immunoSEQ multiplex PCR; TCRdb keeps only in-frame clonotypes and omits some of them. The sample yields under 35,000 clones, about 75% seen once. The specimen was memory CD4+ T cells from blood. These receptors were obtained from an adult in good health and CMV-seronegative. Some clones in this sample may be carry-over from other donors' samples. Both conserved end residues are part of each CDR3. The order of the fields is J gene, V gene, clone size, D gene, CDR3 protein. The D gene is left open where the match is weak. For some rows the clone size is stated as once, few or many, or as a class when expanded; others skip it.

>TRBJ2-5|TRBV5-1|once|TRBD2
CASSIVLGGNQETQYF
>TRBJ1-2|TRBV30|-|-
CAWSVPGLGGYTF
>TRBJ1-1|TRBV7-2|-|-
CASSSDVTNTEAFF
>TRBJ1-1|TRBV2|-|TRBD1
CASRDRGFYNTEAFF
>TRBJ1-6|TRBV7-8|-|-
CASRMTDSTYNSPLHF
>TRBJ1-3|TRBV6-5|few|-
CASSLGGRGNTIYF
>TRBJ2-5|TRBV29-1|-|-
CSVTGGRGGRFQETQYF
>TRBJ1-1|TRBV28|-|-
CASSLLVGTEAFF
>TRBJ2-6|TRBV7-9|few|-
CASSLDSGASGANVLTF
>TRBJ2-5|TRBV5-1|-|TRBD2
CASSLEAGGPSETQYF
>TRBJ2-3|TRBV7-9|-|TRBD2
CASSSVIISGGHTDTQYF
>TRBJ1-1|TRBV10-1|-|-
CASSIGSAGNTEAFF
>TRBJ1-2|TRBV28|-|-
CASSLQGNYGYTF
>TRBJ1-2|TRBV19|-|-
CASEAAPGSLGGYTF
>TRBJ1-5|TRBV2|-|TRBD1
CASSDRGPFSNQPQHF
>TRBJ2-1|TRBV10-3|-|TRBD2
CAISELAGGYNEQFF
>TRBJ2-5|TRBV7-9|-|-
CASSIETQYF
>TRBJ2-2|TRBV25-1|-|TRBD1
CASSRGQGANTGELFF
>TRBJ2-3|TRBV30|-|TRBD1
CAWRGGPRGDTQYF
>TRBJ2-2|TRBV27|once|TRBD1
CASKGQGLTGELFF
>TRBJ2-1|TRBV13|-|-
CASSRTGSGSYNEQFF
>TRBJ1-1|TRBV27|-|-
CASSLRRETEAFF
>TRBJ1-5|TRBV30|few|-
CAWSPDSNQPQHF
>TRBJ1-1|TRBV29-1|-|-
CSAPIREKDTEAFF
>TRBJ1-2|TRBV21-1|-|-
CASSKGSQGANGYTF
>TRBJ2-7|TRBV5-4|-|-
CASSSSRSSIYEQYF
>TRBJ1-4|TRBV4-3|-|-
CASSQEAAATNEKLFF
>TRBJ2-3|TRBV7-7|-|-
CASSLGGGTERYF
>TRBJ2-5|TRBV6-5|few|TRBD2
CASRLADQETQYF
>TRBJ1-1|TRBV6-1|-|-
CASSELLGEGSEAFF
>TRBJ2-2|TRBV10-3|-|TRBD2
CAISESRAGTHTGELFF
>TRBJ1-6|TRBV6-1|-|-
CASSGDNSPLHF
>TRBJ2-7|TRBV11-2|-|TRBD1
CASSFSFGTGDYEQYF
>TRBJ1-5|TRBV27|once|-
CASSLGRGNQPQHF
>TRBJ2-7|TRBV28|-|-
CASFKQGLRHEQYF
>TRBJ2-5|TRBV6-1|-|-
CASSPTAGGTETQYF
>TRBJ1-1|TRBV2|-|-
CASSEGYTVNTEAFF
>TRBJ1-2|TRBV5-6|-|-
CASSSTDGSLYGYTF
>TRBJ1-1|TRBV7-9|-|-
CASSLGTEAFF
>TRBJ1-1|TRBV5-6|-|-
CASSLDGGMNTEAFF
>TRBJ1-2|TRBV15|once|-
CATRGLGIGGYTF
>TRBJ1-5|TRBV18|once|-
CASSPHREQPQHF
>TRBJ2-7|TRBV20-1|-|-
CSAVQNHEQYF
>TRBJ2-2|TRBV19|-|TRBD2
CASSIASGGAGELFF
>TRBJ1-1|TRBV9|-|-
CASSVVGGGTHDVYTEAFF
>TRBJ1-4|TRBV30|-|-
CAWSVQVYEKLFF
>TRBJ1-1|TRBV18|-|TRBD1
CASSRDSANTEAFF
>TRBJ2-1|TRBV7-9|-|-
CASSLSYSNEQFF
>TRBJ2-3|TRBV4-3|once|TRBD2
CASSQEIFSGGGRDTQYF
>TRBJ2-7|TRBV5-1|once|-
CASSFRGVSYEQYF
>TRBJ2-3|TRBV7-9|-|TRBD1
CAGGRGRTDTQYF
>TRBJ2-1|TRBV18|-|-
CASSRTGEQFF